A selection of T cell receptor beta chains follows, all from one sample in a study of prognosis after radiotherapy for stage I lung cancer. TCRdb reprocessed the multiplex PCR reads with MiXCR, giving one entry per CDR3 protein. The table has tens of thousands of distinct CDR3 sequences, about 43% seen once. Sequencing used PBMCs, obtained before or after stereotactic body radiation therapy (not recorded which). The receptor source for this set is a donor older than 45 with non-small cell lung cancer. CDR3s include the opening cysteine and the closing phenylalanine or tryptophan. D genes are given only for firm matches. The listing skips clone size in some rows; elsewhere it reads once, few, many or a size class.

.	TRBD2	TRBV27	TRBJ2-3	CASSSRTSGRATVTQYF	TGTGCCAGCAGTTCTCGTACTAGCGGGAGGGCCACAGTTACGCAGTATTTT
.	.	TRBV6-1	TRBJ2-7	CASNRGYEQYF	TGTGCCAGTAACAGAGGATACGAGCAGTACTTC
many	TRBD1	TRBV7-2	TRBJ2-7	CASSIGQGANEQYF	TGTGCCAGCAGCATTGGACAGGGGGCCAACGAGCAGTACTTC
many	.	TRBV29-1	TRBJ1-3	CSVEPWSGNTIYF	TGCAGCGTTGAACCGTGGTCTGGAAACACCATATATTTT
many	TRBD2	TRBV12-3/TRBV12-4	TRBJ2-1	CASSLMAGGTDNEQFF	TGTGCCAGCAGTTTAATGGCGGGAGGTACGGACAATGAGCAGTTCTTC
.	TRBD1	TRBV7-2	TRBJ2-3	CASGPLWDRVKDTQYF	TGTGCCAGCGGCCCCTTATGGGACAGGGTGAAAGATACGCAGTATTTT
many	.	TRBV30	TRBJ1-1	CARSRDRLAEAFF	TGTGCCCGAAGCCGGGACCGATTGGCTGAAGCTTTCTTT
medium-sized	.	TRBV20-1	TRBJ2-7	CSASSGRYEQYF	TGCAGTGCTAGTTCCGGACGATACGAGCAGTACTTC
.	.	TRBV4-1	TRBJ2-5	CASSRSGPQDTQYF	TGCGCCAGCAGCCGGAGCGGTCCCCAAGATACTCAGTACTTC
many	.	TRBV27	TRBJ1-2	CASQFPINYGYTF	TGTGCCAGTCAATTCCCAATCAACTATGGCTACACCTTC
many	.	TRBV5-8	TRBJ1-1	CASSLAGAWNTEAFF	TGTGCCAGCAGCTTGGCCGGGGCATGGAACACTGAAGCTTTCTTT
.	TRBD2	TRBV7-8	TRBJ2-2	CASIENTSGRLSTGELFF	TGTGCCAGCATCGAGAATACTAGCGGGAGGTTGTCCACCGGGGAGCTGTTTTTT
.	TRBD1	TRBV10-2	TRBJ2-5	CASSESSIPGGTQYF	TGCGCCAGCAGTGAGAGTTCAATCCCAGGGGGGACCCAGTACTTC
many	.	TRBV6-1	TRBJ2-3	CASSQTGDTQYF	TGTGCCAGCAGCCAAACGGGAGATACGCAGTATTTT
.	.	TRBV6-1	TRBJ1-6	CASSEAAASKSPLHF	TGTGCCAGCAGTGAAGCGGCAGCCTCGAAATCACCCCTCCACTTT
.	TRBD2	TRBV27	TRBJ2-1	CASSLAGTSGEQFF	TGTGCCAGCAGTTTAGCCGGGACTAGCGGTGAGCAGTTCTTC